Below are 22 T cell receptor beta chains sequenced from a single sample in a study of shared clonotypes between healthy human individuals. TCRdb's table, derived via immunoSEQ multiplex PCR, lists solely in-frame clones and lacks some. The sample holds roughly 2 million clones; under 97% are singletons and the top ten take more than 0.1%. The sample consisted of naive CD4+ T cells sorted from blood. Subset noted: CD45RA+ positively selected. The receptors shown here come from a man aged 18 to 30 in good health.

The chain combines TRBV7-8 with TRBJ2-6; a weak D match, TRBD2 (5 bases). The V and J ends lost 3 bases and 3 bases respectively, with 18 bases between them. CDR1 and CDR2 (germline): SGHVS, FQNEAQ. The CDR3 runs 18 residues. CDR3 in amino acids: CASSFPSGRQIGANVLTF. CDR3 in DNA: TGTGCCAGCAGCTTTCCCAGCGGACGCCAGATTGGGGCCAACGTCCTGACTTTC.

The gene calls are TRBV7-6 and TRBJ1-1, with D possibly matching TRBD1 (5 bases). This CDR3 is built from 15 residues. V lost 1 base, J lost 4 bases, and 13 bases lay in between. CDR1 SGHVS and CDR2 FNYEAQ come from the germline V gene. CDR3 sequence (DNA): TGTGCCAGCAGCTTAGGAAGCAGGGCAGGCACTGAAGCTTTCTTT. It translates to CASSLGSRAGTEAFF.

This sequence joins TRBV5-1 and TRBJ1-6, with D unresolved. This CDR3 comprises 15 residues. From germline, CDR1 is SGHRS and CDR2 YFSETQ. V was trimmed by 2 bases and J by 7 bases, leaving 13 bases between them. CDR3 residues: CASSLSSRQNSPLHF. The DNA for the CDR3 is TGCGCCAGCAGCTTAAGCAGTCGTCAAAATTCACCCCTCCACTTT. The variable domain in full, completed from reference TRBV5-1 and TRBJ1-6, reads KAGVTQTPRYLIKTRGQQVTLSCSPISGHRSVSWYQQTPGQGLQFLFEYFSETQRNKGNFPGRFSGRQFSNSRSEMNVSTLELGDSALYLCASSLSSRQNSPLHFGNGTRLTVT.

This chain joins TRBV6-1 and TRBJ1-2, with D unresolved. V shed 2 bases and J shed 8 bases, with 21 bases lying between them. Germline loops: CDR1 MNHNS, CDR2 SASEGT. This CDR3 is built from 16 residues. In DNA form, the CDR3 reads TGTGCCAGCAGTGAAAGAGTGGACGGGCCTCTTTTCGGCTACACCTTC. This encodes CASSERVDGPLFGYTF.

The CDR3 DNA reads as TGTGCCAGCAGTCCGAAAAACACCGGGGAGCTGTTTTTT. Amino acid sequence: CASSPKNTGELFF. J is TRBJ2-2 and V is TRBV6-5, with D hard to call. With 5 bases removed from V and 2 bases from J, the gap between germline ends came to 6 bases. Germline V gene lookup returns CDR1 MNHEY and CDR2 SVGAGI. This CDR3 is built from 13 residues.

This chain joins TRBV19 and TRBJ2-7, with a weak D call TRBD1 (6 bases). CDR1 and CDR2 from the germline V gene are LNHDA and SQIVND (reference sequence). V lost 5 bases and J lost 0, with 14 bases in between. This CDR3 is 15 amino acids long. CDR3 DNA sequence: TGTGCCAGTAGTGTTAGGGGGACGGTCTCCTACGAGCAGTACTTC. Its translation: CASSVRGTVSYEQYF. The full variable domain, in which reference TRBV19 and TRBJ2-7 provide the parts outside the CDR3, is DGGITQSPKYLFRKEGQNVTLSCEQNLNHDAMYWYRQDPGQGLRLIYYSQIVNDFQKGDIAEGYSVSREKKESFPLTVTSAQKNPTAFYLCASSVRGTVSYEQYFGPGTRLTVT.

The chain has TRBV6-5 and TRBJ2-1; the match to TRBD2 covers 8 bases. The CDR3 has 13 amino acids. Germline lookup yields CDR1 MNHEY and CDR2 SVGAGI. V shed 7 bases and J 8 bases; nucleotides not matched to a gene: 7. The CDR3 sequence: CASTLPGGDEQFF. CDR3 nucleotide sequence: TGTGCCAGCACCCTCCCCGGGGGGGATGAGCAGTTCTTC.

The gene calls are TRBV29-1 and TRBJ1-5; possible D gene TRBD1, 5 bases. Germline V gives CDR1 SQVTM, CDR2 ANQGSEA. V was clipped by 3 bases and J by 5 bases, with 14 bases between them. The CDR3 totals 14 residues. The CDR3 region is CSVDKQGRHQPQHF. CDR3 coding DNA: TGCAGCGTTGATAAGCAGGGTCGGCATCAGCCCCAGCATTTT.

This clone was seen just once. CDR3 in amino acids: CASSGGGPGESYNEQFF. The CDR3 DNA sequence: TGTGCCAGCAGTGGGGGTGGTCCAGGGGAATCCTACAATGAGCAGTTCTTC. This rearrangement joins TRBV2 to TRBJ2-1, with a tentative D call TRBD1 (6 bases). CDR1 is SNHLY and CDR2 is FYNNEI in the germline V gene. V dropped 4 bases and J dropped 1 base, with 17 bases sitting between them. CDR3 length: 17 residues.

This clone has just one count. V and J are TRBV2 and TRBJ2-3; maybe TRBD1 (5 bases). The CDR3 contains 15 residues. Deletions cut 2 bases from V and 2 bases from J, with 11 bases between. Germline loops: CDR1 SNHLY, CDR2 FYNNEI. CDR3 residues: CASSEWGEFTDTQYF. The CDR3 DNA sequence: TGTGCCAGCAGTGAATGGGGCGAGTTCACAGATACGCAGTATTTT.

Details on this clone: Within the sample, other DNA sequences also encode this same CDR3. The chain recombines TRBV19 with TRBJ1-5; unclear D gene. The CDR3 runs 12 residues. Trimming shortened V by 8 bases and J by 0 bases, and 5 bases separated the two germline ends. The germline gives CDR1 LNHDA, CDR2 SQIVND (reference sequence). The CDR3 coding sequence is TGTGCCAGTCGCGATAGCAATCAGCCCCAGCATTTT. This sequence encodes CASRDSNQPQHF.

The chain joins TRBV5-1 to TRBJ2-2, with 12 bases aligning to TRBD2. The CDR3 totals 16 residues. V gave up 3 bases and J gave up 4 bases; unmatched junction bases: 4. Germline V gene data show CDR1 as SGHRS and CDR2 as YFSETQ. The CDR3 bases are TGCGCCAGCAGCTGGACGGGACTAGCGGGCACCGGGGAGCTGTTTTTT. This translates into CASSWTGLAGTGELFF.

This chain links TRBV27 with TRBJ2-5; D uncertain. This CDR3 contains 12 residues. Per germline, CDR1 MNHEY and CDR2 SMNVEV (reference sequence). Trimming took 5 bases from V and 5 from J, leaving 9 bases between them. The chain's CDR3 is CASSPSGETQYF. As DNA, the CDR3 is TGTGCCAGCAGTCCCTCCGGGGAGACCCAGTACTTC.

The V gene is TRBV4-3, the J gene TRBJ2-3, with 10 bases identical to TRBD2. Germline V gene data show CDR1 as LGHNA and CDR2 as YSLEER. The CDR3 has 18 residues. Losses at the gene ends were 4 bases for V and 1 base for J; bases not matched to a gene: 11. DNA for the CDR3: TGCGCCAGCAGCCGGGATTGGGTAGCGGGAGGAGGCACAGATACGCAGTATTTT. Its protein is CASSRDWVAGGGTDTQYF.

V gene TRBV15 combines with J gene TRBJ1-4; D uncertain. The CDR3 extends over 16 amino acids. Germline CDR1 is LNHNV and CDR2 is YYDKDF (reference sequence). V lost 0 bases and J lost 7, with 15 bases in between. The CDR3 DNA reads TGTGCCACCAGCAGAGATCGAGTGGGCGTTGGTGAAAAACTGTTTTTT. It specifies CATSRDRVGVGEKLFF.

This clone occurred a few times. J is TRBJ2-5 and V is TRBV5-1, with D unresolved. V lost 3 bases and J lost 5, with 8 bases in between. This CDR3 is built from 12 residues. From germline, CDR1 is SGHRS and CDR2 YFSETQ. In DNA form, the CDR3 reads TGCGCCAGCAGCTCCACATTGGAGACCCAGTACTTC. Its protein is CASSSTLETQYF.

The chain couples TRBV6-6 to TRBJ1-1; no firm D call. Germline CDR1 MNHNY, CDR2 SVGAGI (reference sequence). With 10 bases removed from V and 3 bases from J, the gap between germline ends came to 15 bases. There are 13 residues in the CDR3. The DNA for the CDR3 is TGTGCCACCAGAATCCTAGAGGACACTGAAGCTTTCTTT. It is translated as CATRILEDTEAFF.

The chain joins TRBV6-5 to TRBJ2-1; possibly TRBD1 or TRBD2 for D (5 bases each). From germline, CDR1 is MNHEY and CDR2 SVGAGI. Trimming pared 5 bases from V and 3 bases from J, leaving 14 bases between. This CDR3 contains 15 residues. DNA for the CDR3: TGTGCCAGCAGTGGGACCGGTGGGGACTACAATGAGCAGTTCTTC. Translation gives CASSGTGGDYNEQFF.

J is TRBJ1-6 and V is TRBV10-2; no clear D. This CDR3 is 12 amino acids long. V gave up 0 bases and J gave up 15 bases, with 9 bases separating them. The germline V gene encodes CDR1 WSHSY and CDR2 SAAADI. The CDR3 DNA reads TGCGCCAGCAGTGAGTCCAAATCCCTCCTCCACTTT. It yields the protein CASSESKSLLHF.

Regarding this clone: The identical CDR3 is also encoded by other nucleotide sequences in the sample. This chain links TRBV5-1 with TRBJ1-4; D perhaps matches TRBD1 (5 bases). The V gene's germline CDR1 is SGHRS and CDR2 YFSETQ. The CDR3 is 14 residues long. The V end lost 3 bases, the J end lost 8 bases, and 14 bases lay between the germline ends. The CDR3 DNA follows: TGCGCCAGCAGCTCCGGGGGGTTGGGAGAAAAACTGTTTTTT. This encodes CASSSGGLGEKLFF.

In this sample, this clone turned up once. V gene TRBV11-2 combines with J gene TRBJ2-3; D remains unclear. This CDR3 has 13 residues. The germline gives CDR1 SGHAT, CDR2 FQNNGV. Trimming stripped 6 bases from V and 2 bases from J, with 9 bases between. The CDR3 is CASRVGITDTQYF. CDR3 sequence (DNA): TGTGCCAGCAGAGTGGGCATCACAGATACGCAGTATTTT.

The V call is TRBV7-9, the J call TRBJ1-6, with TRBD1 identical over 8 bases. The germline CDR1 and CDR2 sequences are SEHNR and FQNEAQ (reference sequence). The CDR3 totals 16 residues. Unmatched junction bases numbered 8, after V lost 3 bases and J lost 7 bases. The CDR3 bases are TGTGCCAGCAGCTTGGATCTTGGACAGGGCAATTCACCCCTCCACTTT. Protein: CASSLDLGQGNSPLHF.